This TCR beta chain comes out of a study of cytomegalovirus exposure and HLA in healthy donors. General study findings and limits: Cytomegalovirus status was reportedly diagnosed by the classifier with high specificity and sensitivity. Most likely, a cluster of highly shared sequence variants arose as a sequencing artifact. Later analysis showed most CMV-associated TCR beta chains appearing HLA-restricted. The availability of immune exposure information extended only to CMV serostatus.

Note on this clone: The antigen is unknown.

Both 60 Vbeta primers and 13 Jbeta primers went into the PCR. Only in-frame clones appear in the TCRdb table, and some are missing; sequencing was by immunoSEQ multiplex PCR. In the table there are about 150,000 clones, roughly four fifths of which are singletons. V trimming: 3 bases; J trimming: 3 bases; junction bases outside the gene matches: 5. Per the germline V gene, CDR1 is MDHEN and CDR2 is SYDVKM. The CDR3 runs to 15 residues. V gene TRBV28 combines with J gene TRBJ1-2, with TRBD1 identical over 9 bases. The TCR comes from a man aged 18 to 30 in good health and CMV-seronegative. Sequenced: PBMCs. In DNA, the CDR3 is TGTGCCAGCAGTTTCCGGGACAGGGCAGACTATGGCTACACCTTC. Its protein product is CASSFRDRADYGYTF.